The rows below give T cell receptor beta chains drawn from one sample of a study of technical replicates of blood from several donors. Only in-frame clones appear in the TCRdb table, and some are missing; sequencing was by immunoSEQ multiplex PCR. The sample lists around 80,000 clones; approximately 90% were seen once. Sequenced material: T cells isolated from PBMCs. These receptors were collected from a human donor in good health. Both conserved end residues are part of each CDR3. D genes are given only for firm matches. Expanded clones are given a class, and other clones once, few, many or no size at all.

J gene,clone size,V gene,D gene,CDR3 protein,CDR3 DNA
TRBJ2-7,-,TRBV13,-,CASSLFGRVYF,TGTGCCAGCAGCTTATTTGGGAGAGTGTACTTC
TRBJ2-2,-,TRBV9,TRBD2,CASSVASGSDTGELFF,TGTGCCAGCAGCGTAGCTAGCGGGAGCGATACCGGGGAGCTGTTTTTT
TRBJ2-1,once,TRBV27,-,CASSFSGVSYNEQFF,TGTGCCAGCAGTTTCTCGGGGGTCTCCTACAATGAGCAGTTCTTC
TRBJ2-7,-,TRBV15,TRBD2,CATRGGDSYEQYF,TGTGCCACCAGGGGAGGGGACTCCTACGAGCAGTACTTC
TRBJ2-1,-,TRBV2,-,CASKAGEGSYNEQFF,TGTGCCAGCAAAGCGGGCGAGGGCTCCTACAATGAGCAGTTCTTC
TRBJ1-2,-,TRBV5-1,TRBD1,CASSLSGQGNGYTF,TGCGCCAGCAGCCTATCGGGACAGGGAAATGGCTACACCTTC
TRBJ1-6,-,TRBV7-9,TRBD1,CASSSKPGQSVYSPLHF,TGTGCCAGCAGCTCAAAGCCGGGACAGAGTGTATATTCACCCCTCCACTTT
TRBJ2-5,-,TRBV30,TRBD2,CAWSLAGETQYF,TGTGCCTGGAGTCTAGCGGGAGAGACCCAGTACTTC
TRBJ1-1,once,TRBV5-1,-,CASSLGGGMNTEAFF,TGCGCCAGCAGCTTAGGGGGGGGGATGAACACTGAAGCTTTCTTT
TRBJ2-7,-,TRBV7-8,-,CASSLAADYEQYF,TGTGCCAGCAGCTTAGCGGCGGACTACGAGCAGTACTTC
TRBJ2-2,-,TRBV7-9,-,CASSYRVDGELFF,TGTGCCAGCAGTTACAGGGTAGACGGGGAGCTGTTTTTT
TRBJ1-1,few,TRBV2,-,CASSGSPQGTEAFF,TGTGCCAGCAGTGGTTCACCCCAGGGGACTGAAGCTTTCTTT
TRBJ1-2,-,TRBV6-5,-,CASSYSSAGGGYTF,TGTGCCAGCAGTTACTCCTCCGCGGGGGGTGGCTACACCTTC
TRBJ2-1,-,TRBV6-1,-,CASSPQQSSYNEQFF,TGTGCCAGCAGTCCCCAACAGAGCTCCTACAATGAGCAGTTCTTC
TRBJ2-7,-,TRBV9,-,CASSVGAQVSYEQYF,TGTGCCAGCAGCGTAGGAGCACAGGTCTCCTACGAGCAGTACTTC
TRBJ2-2,-,TRBV13,TRBD2,CASSLQAGAWTGELFF,TGTGCCAGCAGCTTACAAGCGGGAGCGTGGACCGGGGAGCTGTTTTTT
TRBJ1-2,once,TRBV29-1,-,CSASGVPQEQRGFDYGYTF,TGCAGCGCCTCAGGAGTACCTCAAGAACAGAGGGGGTTCGACTATGGCTACACCTTC
TRBJ1-1,-,TRBV6-5,-,CASSTIGGDEAFF,TGTGCCAGCAGCACAATTGGGGGGGATGAAGCTTTCTTT
TRBJ2-1,-,TRBV15,TRBD1,CATSRDPGTGVNEQFF,TGTGCCACCAGCAGAGATCCCGGGACAGGAGTCAATGAGCAGTTCTTC
TRBJ1-1,-,TRBV13,-,CASRGGGLPGEAFF,TGTGCCAGCAGGGGAGGGGGTCTTCCTGGTGAAGCTTTCTTT
TRBJ2-7,once,TRBV28,-,CASRGPYEQYF,TGTGCCAGCAGGGGGCCCTACGAGCAGTACTTC